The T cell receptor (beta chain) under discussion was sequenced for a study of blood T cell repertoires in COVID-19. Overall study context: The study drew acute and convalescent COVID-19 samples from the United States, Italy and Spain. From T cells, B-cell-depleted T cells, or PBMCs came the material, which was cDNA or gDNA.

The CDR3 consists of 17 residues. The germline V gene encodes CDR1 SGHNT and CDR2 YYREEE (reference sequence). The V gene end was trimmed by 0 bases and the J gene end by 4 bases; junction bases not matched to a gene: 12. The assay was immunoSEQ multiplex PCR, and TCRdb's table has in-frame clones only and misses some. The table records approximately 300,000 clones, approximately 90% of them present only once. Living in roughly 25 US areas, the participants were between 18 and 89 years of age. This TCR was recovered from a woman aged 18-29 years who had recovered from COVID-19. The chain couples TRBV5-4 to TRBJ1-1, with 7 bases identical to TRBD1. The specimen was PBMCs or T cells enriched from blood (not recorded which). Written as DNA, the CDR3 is TGTGCCAGCAGCTTGGAGTTCAGGGGGGACAGTGCCACTGAAGCTTTCTTT. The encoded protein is CASSLEFRGDSATEAFF.